This TCR beta chain was identified during a study of blood T cell repertoires in COVID-19. Study details: PBMCs, B-cell-depleted T cells, or T cells were the source of the cDNA or gDNA that made up the material.

The authors' processing: For nucleated cells, counts were estimated from reference gene primer amplification. Only in-frame clones appear in the TCRdb table, and some are missing; sequencing was by immunoSEQ multiplex PCR. The DNA gave D and trimming, while V, J and clone size come from that table. The sample consists of fewer than 650,000 clones, less than 90% of them appearing once. Seattle-derived patients entered the study during active infection and were followed longitudinally. The sample was peripheral blood. The clonotype was recovered from a woman aged 50 to 60 with COVID-19, enrolled during active disease.

The CDR3, as DNA: TGTGCCAGTAATCTACAGGGGGCCCCCCAGCATTTT. This translates into CASNLQGAPQHF. The genes are TRBV19 and TRBJ1-5; 9 nucleotides agree with TRBD1. The germline V gene has CDR1 LNHDA and CDR2 SQIVND (reference sequence). CDR3 length equals 12 residues. The ends lost 7 bases at V and 10 bases at J; junction bases unmatched: 5.